This is a list of T cell receptor beta chains from one sample in a study of blood T cell repertoires in COVID-19. Some clones are missing from TCRdb's copy, which holds only in-frame ones; the method was immunoSEQ multiplex PCR. The table includes 100,000 to 150,000 clones, about 79% detected once. The sample was peripheral blood. All receptors derive from a woman between 45 and 60 years old with acute or convalescent COVID-19. Each CDR3 is given with its conserved first and last residue. Each record gives: V gene, clone size, D gene, J gene, CDR3 protein, CDR3 DNA. The D gene is left open where the match is weak. Where a row states a size, it is once, few, many or the class of an expanded clone; other rows omit it.

TRBV5-6	-	-	TRBJ1-1	CASSSLDRMNTEAFF	TGTGCCAGCAGCTCGTTGGACAGAATGAACACTGAAGCTTTCTTT
TRBV2	-	TRBD2	TRBJ2-1	CASSGTSGGHNEQFF	TGTGCCAGCAGTGGGACTAGCGGGGGCCACAATGAGCAGTTCTTC
TRBV5-1	once	TRBD1	TRBJ1-4	CASSLAQGNEKLFF	TGCGCCAGCAGCTTGGCACAGGGGAATGAAAAACTGTTTTTT
TRBV7-9	-	-	TRBJ2-3	CASSPKFRIGGDTQYF	TGTGCCAGCAGCCCTAAGTTCAGGATTGGTGGAGATACGCAGTATTTT
TRBV5-1	-	-	TRBJ2-5	CASSPRGAFGETQYF	TGCGCCAGCAGCCCCCGGGGGGCTTTCGGAGAGACCCAGTACTTC
TRBV6-5	-	-	TRBJ2-3	CASSLRQGTDTQYF	TGTGCCAGCAGCCTCAGACAGGGCACAGATACGCAGTATTTT
TRBV19	-	TRBD1	TRBJ1-2	CASSLRDSYGYTF	TGTGCCAGTAGTCTAAGGGACAGCTATGGCTACACCTTC
TRBV19	-	TRBD1	TRBJ2-6	CASSIQGANSGANVLTF	TGTGCCAGTAGTATACAGGGGGCGAACTCTGGGGCCAACGTCCTGACTTTC
TRBV3-1/TRBV3-2	few	-	TRBJ1-4	CASSQDVMGRGEKLFF	TGTGCCAGCAGCCAAGATGTAATGGGCCGAGGGGAAAAACTGTTTTTT
TRBV5-4	-	-	TRBJ1-2	CASSLVHRENYGYTF	TGTGCCAGCAGCTTGGTTCACAGGGAAAACTATGGCTACACCTTC
TRBV20-1	-	TRBD2	TRBJ2-2	CSASYPLSSGGNNGELFF	TGCAGTGCTAGTTACCCCCTTAGTAGCGGGGGGAATAACGGGGAGCTGTTTTTT
TRBV19	-	-	TRBJ1-1	CASTAPGEWRMNTEAFF	TGTGCCAGTACCGCACCGGGGGAGTGGAGAATGAACACTGAAGCTTTCTTT
TRBV19	many	TRBD1	TRBJ1-1	CASSRKGQPNTEAFF	TGTGCCAGTAGTAGAAAGGGACAGCCAAACACTGAAGCTTTCTTT
TRBV6-5	-	TRBD1	TRBJ1-6	CASSYTGGNSPLHF	TGTGCCAGCAGTTACACAGGGGGCAATTCACCCCTCCACTTT
TRBV7-3	-	TRBD1	TRBJ1-1	CASSSGQGDTEAFF	TGTGCCAGCAGCTCGGGACAGGGGGACACTGAAGCTTTCTTT
TRBV2	-	TRBD1	TRBJ1-2	CASSQGTGEVNYGYTF	TGTGCCAGCAGTCAGGGAACAGGGGAGGTTAACTATGGCTACACCTTC
TRBV9	-	-	TRBJ1-6	CASSVGVSSPLHF	TGTGCCAGCAGCGTAGGTGTGAGTTCACCCCTCCACTTT
TRBV7-8	-	-	TRBJ2-3	CASSLMAVGTDTQYF	TGTGCCAGCAGCTTAATGGCGGTGGGCACAGATACGCAGTATTTT
TRBV14	-	TRBD1	TRBJ1-1	CASSQGGQRKLVNTEAFF	TGTGCCAGCAGCCAAGGGGGACAGAGGAAACTCGTTAACACTGAAGCTTTCTTT
TRBV5-1	few	TRBD2	TRBJ2-1	CASSLETSGFYNEQFF	TGCGCCAGCAGCTTAGAGACTAGCGGATTCTACAATGAGCAGTTCTTC
TRBV29-1	-	-	TRBJ2-5	CSVAGGTQETQYF	TGCAGCGTTGCCGGGGGGACACAAGAGACCCAGTACTTC
TRBV21-1	-	-	TRBJ1-5	CASRAGVGRENQPQHF	TGTGCCAGCAGAGCAGGTGTGGGGAGGGAGAATCAGCCCCAGCATTTT
TRBV27	few	-	TRBJ1-3	CASSLRRGGNTIYF	TGTGCCAGCAGTTTGCGGCGCGGTGGAAACACCATATATTTT
TRBV5-1	few	-	TRBJ1-5	CASSSGINQPQHF	TGCGCCAGCAGCTCAGGAATCAATCAGCCCCAGCATTTT
TRBV5-8	-	-	TRBJ2-7	CASRPRTAGYEQYF	TGTGCCAGCAGACCCCGGACAGCGGGGTACGAGCAGTACTTC
TRBV4-2	once	TRBD1	TRBJ1-6	CASSQDNRGPSPLHF	TGTGCCAGCAGCCAAGATAACAGGGGGCCTTCACCCCTCCACTTT
TRBV29-1	-	-	TRBJ2-3	CSVAPGTDTQYF	TGCAGCGTTGCCCCCGGCACAGATACGCAGTATTTT
TRBV10-2	once	-	TRBJ2-5	CASSEFLELETQYF	TGCGCCAGCAGTGAGTTTCTAGAGTTAGAGACCCAGTACTTC
TRBV27	-	TRBD1	TRBJ2-2	CASSIGTGGPGELFF	TGTGCCAGCAGTATCGGGACAGGGGGCCCCGGGGAGCTGTTTTTT
TRBV14	-	TRBD2	TRBJ2-1	CASSAGTRKFF	TGTGCCAGCAGCGCCGGGACTAGGAAGTTCTTC
TRBV18	-	TRBD1	TRBJ1-6	CASSQTGGPYNSPLHF	TGTGCCAGCTCCCAGACAGGGGGCCCCTATAATTCACCCCTCCACTTT
TRBV5-6	-	-	TRBJ1-2	CASSLRRAFNYGYTF	TGTGCCAGCAGCTTGCGCAGGGCATTTAACTATGGCTACACCTTC
TRBV13	few	-	TRBJ2-5	CASSLNRARGETQYF	TGTGCCAGCAGCTTAAATAGGGCCCGGGGAGAGACCCAGTACTTC
TRBV14	-	-	TRBJ2-7	CASSPPLGGIIGNEQYF	TGTGCCAGCAGCCCCCCCCTTGGGGGCATCATCGGCAACGAGCAGTACTTC
TRBV7-9	few	TRBD2	TRBJ2-7	CASSSPLAGGTYEQYF	TGTGCCAGCAGCTCGCCGCTAGCGGGGGGGACCTACGAGCAGTACTTC
TRBV10-3	-	-	TRBJ1-1	CAISTAGGTEAFF	TGTGCCATCAGTACGGCGGGGGGCACTGAAGCTTTCTTT
TRBV10-3	-	TRBD1	TRBJ2-7	CAISESGQGSYEQYF	TGTGCCATCAGTGAGTCCGGACAGGGGTCGTACGAGCAGTACTTC
TRBV5-1	-	-	TRBJ1-1	CASSFGRLNTEAFF	TGCGCCAGCAGCTTCGGTCGGTTGAACACTGAAGCTTTCTTT
TRBV28	-	-	TRBJ1-5	CASSSGEWGTMGNQPQHF	TGTGCCAGCAGCTCAGGGGAGTGGGGGACGATGGGCAATCAGCCCCAGCATTTT
TRBV7-8	-	TRBD2	TRBJ2-3	CASSLERGGGTNTDTQYF	TGTGCCAGCAGCTTAGAGCGGGGGGGCGGTACTAACACAGATACGCAGTATTTT
TRBV18	-	-	TRBJ1-1	CASSPPVGTNTEAFF	TGTGCCAGCTCACCACCGGTTGGGACTAACACTGAAGCTTTCTTT
TRBV7-9	-	TRBD1	TRBJ1-5	CASSHRDRGQPQHF	TGTGCCAGCAGCCACCGGGACAGGGGACAGCCCCAGCATTTT
TRBV6-5	-	-	TRBJ1-4	CASRSRVEEKLFF	TGTGCCAGCAGGTCCAGGGTTGAAGAAAAACTGTTTTTT
TRBV11-2	-	-	TRBJ1-6	CASSLTDRPYNSPLHF	TGTGCCAGCAGCTTAACTGACAGGCCTTATAATTCACCCCTCCACTTT
TRBV5-5	-	TRBD2	TRBJ2-3	CASRPHGTSEPDTQYF	TGTGCCAGCAGACCACATGGGACTAGCGAACCAGATACGCAGTATTTT
TRBV27	-	-	TRBJ1-2	CASSPHDTYGYTF	TGTGCCAGCAGTCCCCACGACACCTATGGCTACACCTTC
TRBV3-1/TRBV3-2	-	TRBD1	TRBJ1-1	CASSPPGGINTEAFF	TGTGCCAGCAGCCCTCCAGGGGGGATCAACACTGAAGCTTTCTTT
TRBV19	-	-	TRBJ2-7	CASSGDTSSYEQYF	TGTGCCAGTAGTGGGGACACTAGCTCCTACGAGCAGTACTTC
TRBV11-2	-	TRBD1	TRBJ2-7	CASSLDRKSSYEQYF	TGTGCCAGCAGCTTGGACAGGAAAAGCTCCTACGAGCAGTACTTC
TRBV5-4	-	-	TRBJ1-2	CASSRTTVDYGYTF	TGTGCCAGCAGCCGGACGACAGTCGACTATGGCTACACCTTC
TRBV30	-	-	TRBJ1-2	CAWSVTTGGVPYGYTF	TGTGCCTGGAGTGTCACTACCGGGGGTGTTCCTTATGGCTACACCTTC